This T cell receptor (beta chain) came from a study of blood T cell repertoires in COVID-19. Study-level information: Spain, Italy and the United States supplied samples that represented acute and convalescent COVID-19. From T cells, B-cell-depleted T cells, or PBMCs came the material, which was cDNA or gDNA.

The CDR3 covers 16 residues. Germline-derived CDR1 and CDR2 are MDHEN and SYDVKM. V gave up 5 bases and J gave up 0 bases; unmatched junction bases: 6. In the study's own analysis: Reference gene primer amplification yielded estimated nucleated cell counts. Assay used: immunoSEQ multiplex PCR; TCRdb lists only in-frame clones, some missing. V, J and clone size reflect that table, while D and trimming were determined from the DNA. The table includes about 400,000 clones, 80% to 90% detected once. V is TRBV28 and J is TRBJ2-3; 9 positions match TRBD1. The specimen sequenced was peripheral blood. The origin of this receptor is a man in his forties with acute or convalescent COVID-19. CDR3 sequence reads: CASSPSTGGSTDTQYF. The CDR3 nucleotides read TGTGCCAGCAGTCCCTCGACAGGGGGTAGCACAGATACGCAGTATTTT.